This entry describes one TCR beta chain. This sample is drawn from a study of blood T cell repertoires in COVID-19. The protocol was immunoSEQ multiplex PCR, while the TCRdb copy is restricted to in-frame clones and leaves out a portion. The sample lists 160,000 or so clones; over 70% were seen once. Trimming pared 3 bases from V and 1 base from J, leaving 13 bases between. Germline CDR1 LGHNA, CDR2 YNFKEQ. The CDR3 loop spans 16 amino acids. This receptor was obtained from a woman in her 40s with acute COVID-19. The sample comprised PBMCs or T cells enriched from blood (not recorded which). The rearrangement uses TRBV4-2 and TRBJ2-1; D not resolved. The CDR3 loop reads CASSQDLAASYNEQFF. For the CDR3, the DNA is TGTGCCAGCAGCCAGGATTTGGCGGCTTCCTACAATGAGCAGTTCTTC.